The present entry profiles one TCR beta chain with its context. Germline V gene data show CDR1 as SGHNT and CDR2 as YYREEE (reference sequence). The CDR3 totals 15 residues. Trimming left V 2 bases short and J 10 bases short, with 16 bases between. The sample originates from a study of multiple sclerosis patients with progressive multifocal leukoencephalopathy. Only in-frame clones appear in the TCRdb table, and some are missing; sequencing was by immunoSEQ multiplex PCR. The sample records 25,000 to 35,000 clones, about 88% being singletons. Documented time point: before natalizumab initiation. This sequence was found in a human donor with multiple sclerosis. Source material: PBMCs. The chain combines TRBV5-4 with TRBJ1-6; D is uncertain. The CDR3 loop reads CASSFETAVGSPLHF. CDR3 in DNA: TGTGCCAGCAGCTTCGAGACGGCGGTAGGATCACCCCTCCACTTT.